This T cell receptor beta chain was found in a study of T cell changes during pregnancy in multiple sclerosis (dated by TCRdb to about 2019). Describing the broader study: In women with multiple sclerosis, the researchers looked at how the T cell repertoire shifted as pregnancy progressed.

The CDR3 numbers 14 residues from cysteine through phenylalanine. This entry keeps only the CDR3 DNA: 42 bases, framed from base 1. Reading the germline V gene (reference sequence) gives CDR1 GTSNPN and CDR2 SVGIG. V drops 0 bases and J drops 1 base, leaving 9 bases in between. As regards this clone: Its binding antigen is unknown. No much larger clonotype is one base removed from it; base qualities were not supplied.

The library was generated by the immunoSEQ multiplex PCR assay. Held by TCRdb, this immuneACCESS table contains in-frame sequences only and omits some clones. Under half of the omission traces to an unresolved V gene where checked; the cause of the rest is unknown. The sample has 88,000 or so clones on record, about 90% of them singletons. The top ten hold roughly 2.5% of the sample. The source was peripheral blood, collected before pregnancy. The clonotype comes from a female donor with multiple sclerosis, enrolled in a pregnancy study. This chain is built from TRBV30 and TRBJ1-1, with the D gene call left open. The CDR3 is CAWSVRHRNTEAFF. The DNA sequence is as follows: TGTGCCTGGAGTGTACGTCACAGGAACACTGAAGCTTTCTTT.